The 2 T cell receptor beta chains below were found in one sample sequenced in a study of control samples from healthy donors and cancer patients. Sequencing used immunoSEQ multiplex PCR; TCRdb keeps in-frame clones, though not all of them. The table lists around 130,000 clones, just over 90% of them singletons. Sequencing was done on a sample of PBMCs. The receptor source for this set is a man between 45 and 60 years old with head and neck cancer.

The rearrangement joins TRBV7-2 to TRBJ2-1, with D tentatively TRBD1 or TRBD2 (7 bases each). Germline V gene lookup returns CDR1 SGHTA and CDR2 FQGNSA. Trimming took off 3 bases at V and 5 bases at J, with 23 bases between the two ends. CDR3 length: 18 residues. The CDR3 DNA reads TGTGCCAGCAGCTTTTTCTGGGGGGGGACAGAGGGGAACAATGAGCAGTTCTTC. Protein sequence: CASSFFWGGTEGNNEQFF.

J is TRBJ1-5 and V is TRBV19; TRBD1 aligns across 7 bases. CDR3 length: 15 residues. Germline CDR1 and CDR2: LNHDA and SQIVND (reference sequence). The V and J ends lost 6 bases and 3 bases, in that order; junction bases with no gene match: 8. The chain's CDR3 is CASSDRTGINQPQHF. Written as DNA, the CDR3 is TGTGCCAGTAGCGATAGGACAGGTATCAATCAGCCCCAGCATTTT.